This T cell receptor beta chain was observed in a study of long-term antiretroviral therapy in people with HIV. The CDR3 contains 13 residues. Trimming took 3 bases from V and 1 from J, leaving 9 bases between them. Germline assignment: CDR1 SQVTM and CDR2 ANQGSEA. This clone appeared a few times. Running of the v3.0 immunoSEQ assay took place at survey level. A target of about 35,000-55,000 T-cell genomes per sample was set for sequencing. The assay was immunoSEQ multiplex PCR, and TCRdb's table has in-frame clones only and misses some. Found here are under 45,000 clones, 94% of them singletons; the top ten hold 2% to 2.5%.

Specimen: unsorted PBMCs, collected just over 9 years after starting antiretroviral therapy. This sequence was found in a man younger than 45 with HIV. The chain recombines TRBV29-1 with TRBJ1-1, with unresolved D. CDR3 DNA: TGCAGCGTTGATACGCCTGAGAACACTGAAGCTTTCTTT. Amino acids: CSVDTPENTEAFF.